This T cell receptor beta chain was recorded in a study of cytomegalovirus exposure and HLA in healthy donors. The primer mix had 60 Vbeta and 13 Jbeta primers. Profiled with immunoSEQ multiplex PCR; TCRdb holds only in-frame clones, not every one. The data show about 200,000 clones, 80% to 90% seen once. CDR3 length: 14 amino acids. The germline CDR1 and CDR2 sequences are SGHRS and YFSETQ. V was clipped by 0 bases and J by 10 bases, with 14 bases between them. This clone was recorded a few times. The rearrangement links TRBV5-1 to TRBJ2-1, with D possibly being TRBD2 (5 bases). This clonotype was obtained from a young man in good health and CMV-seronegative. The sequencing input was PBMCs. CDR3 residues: CASSLEGGLLEQFF. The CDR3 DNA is TGCGCCAGCAGCTTGGAAGGCGGGTTGCTCGAGCAGTTCTTC.